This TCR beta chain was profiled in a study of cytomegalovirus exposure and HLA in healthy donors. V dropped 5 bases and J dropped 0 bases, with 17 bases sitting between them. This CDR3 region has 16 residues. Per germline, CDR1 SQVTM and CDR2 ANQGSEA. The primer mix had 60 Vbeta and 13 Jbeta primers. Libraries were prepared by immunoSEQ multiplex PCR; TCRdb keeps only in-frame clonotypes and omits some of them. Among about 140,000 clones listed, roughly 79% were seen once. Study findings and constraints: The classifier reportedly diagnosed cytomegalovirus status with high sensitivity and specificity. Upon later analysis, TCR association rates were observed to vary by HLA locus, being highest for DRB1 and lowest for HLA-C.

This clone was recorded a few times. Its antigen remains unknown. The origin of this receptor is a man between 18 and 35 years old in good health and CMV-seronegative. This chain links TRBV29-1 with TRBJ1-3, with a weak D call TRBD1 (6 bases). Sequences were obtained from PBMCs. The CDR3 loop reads CSVLRTVPSSGNTIYF. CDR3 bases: TGCAGCGTTCTCCGGACAGTTCCGAGCTCTGGAAACACCATATATTTT.